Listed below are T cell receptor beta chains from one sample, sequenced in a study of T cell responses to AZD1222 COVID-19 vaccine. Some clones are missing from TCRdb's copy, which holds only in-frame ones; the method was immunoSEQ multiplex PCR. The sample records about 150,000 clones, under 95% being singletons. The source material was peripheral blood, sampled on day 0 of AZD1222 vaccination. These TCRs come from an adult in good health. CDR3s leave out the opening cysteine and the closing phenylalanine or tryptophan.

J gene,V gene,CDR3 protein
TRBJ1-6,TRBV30,AWSGLPGQGFGMDSPLH
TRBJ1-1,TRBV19,ASSMPDRVIAF
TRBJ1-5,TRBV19,ASSPRGRGSNQPQH
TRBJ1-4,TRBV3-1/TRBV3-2,ASSQWAGPNEKLF
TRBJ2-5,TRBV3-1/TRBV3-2,ASSQGTGRGKTQY
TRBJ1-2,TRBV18,ASSPRSQGGNYGYT
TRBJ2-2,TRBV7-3,ASSPSNTGELF
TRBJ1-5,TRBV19,ASSSKGASFSQH
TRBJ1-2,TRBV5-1,ASRTGADDGYT
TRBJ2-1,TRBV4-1,ASSQEMAGPFYEQF
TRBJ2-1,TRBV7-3,ASSSSGEQF
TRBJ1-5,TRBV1,TSSQLLGLRNQPQH
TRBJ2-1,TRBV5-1,ASSLVGDYNEQF
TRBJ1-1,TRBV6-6,ASSYSEVEAF
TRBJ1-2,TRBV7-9,ASSLSTGIYGYT
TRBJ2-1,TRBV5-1,ASSFRQWHNEQF
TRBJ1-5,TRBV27,ASMRSQENQPQH
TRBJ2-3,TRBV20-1,SGYSLDTQY
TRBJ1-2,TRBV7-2,ASSSSGRNRAHGYT
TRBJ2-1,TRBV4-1,ASSQGLAGGNEQF
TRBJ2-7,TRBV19,ASSIGQGNSYEQY
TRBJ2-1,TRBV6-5,ASSYFKLGEQF
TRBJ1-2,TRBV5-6,ASSLVGTELNYGYT
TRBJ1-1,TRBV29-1,SVSGGHNTEAF
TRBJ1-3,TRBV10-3,AISERFRGAGPNLSGNTIY
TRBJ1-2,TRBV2,ASLIRETNYGYT
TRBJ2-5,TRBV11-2,ASSLLPGRGLETQY
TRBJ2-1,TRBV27,ASSPSMGGIGEQF
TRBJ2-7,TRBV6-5,ASREGPSEQY